This T cell receptor beta chain was retrieved from a study of blood T cell repertoires in COVID-19. Study-wide background: Some COVID-19 samples were acute and others convalescent; all came from the United States, Italy and Spain. PBMCs, B-cell-depleted T cells, or T cells provided the cDNA or gDNA that made up the material.

This clone showed up just a few times. In the study's own analysis: Amplification from reference gene primers served as the basis for estimated nucleated cell counts. Profiled with immunoSEQ multiplex PCR; TCRdb holds only in-frame clones, not every one. Clone size and the V and J calls come from that table; the DNA yielded D and trimming. The sample includes tens of thousands of clones, 68% of them seen just once. The receptor was isolated from a woman in her 70s with acute or convalescent COVID-19. Sequenced material: peripheral blood.

CDR3 coding DNA: TGTGCCAGCAGTGAGACCGCTAGCGTCGGTTCGAACACCGGGGAGCTGTTTTTT. Amino acid sequence: CASSETASVGSNTGELFF. The genes are TRBV6-4 and TRBJ2-2, with D tentatively TRBD2 (6 bases). The CDR3 has 18 residues. V dropped 3 bases and J dropped 0 bases, with 17 bases sitting between them. Germline CDR1 MRHNA, CDR2 SNTAGT.